A single sample is the source of the 6 T cell receptor beta chains below, sequenced in a study of blood T cell repertoires in COVID-19. Assay used: immunoSEQ multiplex PCR; TCRdb lists only in-frame clones, some missing. There are under 250,000 clones in the sample; nearly 95% occur only once, and over 0.65% lies in the top ten. The specimen sequenced was peripheral blood. Receptors originate from a man aged 30 to 39 with COVID-19, enrolled during active disease.

CDR3: CASSRGFREKLFF. The DNA of the CDR3 is TGTGCCAGCAGCAGGGGGTTCCGGGAAAAACTGTTTTTT. The chain has TRBV7-9 and TRBJ1-4; D is possibly TRBD1 (6 bases). Germline V gives CDR1 SEHNR, CDR2 FQNEAQ (reference sequence). The V end was cut by 5 bases, the J end by 8 bases, with 12 bases between. The CDR3 is 13 amino acids.

The chain joins TRBV25-1 to TRBJ1-4; 7 nucleotides agree with TRBD1. Germline CDR1 reads MGHDK; CDR2 reads SYGVNS. The CDR3 is 15 residues long. V was clipped by 4 bases and J by 2 bases; unmatched bases: 4. The CDR3 protein is CASSGGQATNEKLFF. Here the CDR3 DNA reads TGTGCCAGCAGTGGCGGACAGGCGACTAATGAAAAACTGTTTTTT.

This chain uses TRBV2 with TRBJ2-1; 8 bases line up with TRBD2. Germline loops: CDR1 SNHLY, CDR2 FYNNEI. The V and J ends lost 4 bases and 0 bases, in that order; junction bases with no gene match: 8. The CDR3 consists of 17 residues. The CDR3 loop is CASSADAGGSSYNEQFF. CDR3 nucleotides: TGTGCCAGCAGTGCGGACGCGGGGGGAAGCTCCTACAATGAGCAGTTCTTC. The full variable domain, completed using reference TRBV2 and TRBJ2-1, is EPEVTQTPSHQVTQMGQEVILRCVPISNHLYFYWYRQILGQKVEFLVSFYNNEISEKSEIFDDQFSVERPDGSNFTLKIRSTKLEDSAMYFCASSADAGGSSYNEQFFGPGTRLTVL.

The CDR3 region has the DNA TGTGCCTCCCAGGCGGACCCGGGACAGGGTTTCACTGAAGCTTTCTTT. Residues: CASQADPGQGFTEAFF. The chain uses TRBV6-4 and TRBJ1-1; 9 positions match TRBD1. This CDR3 has 16 amino acids. From germline, CDR1 is MRHNA and CDR2 SNTAGT. Trimming cost V 11 bases and J 4 bases; bases outside gene matches: 17.

This clone was picked up a small number of times. The rearrangement uses TRBV5-1 and TRBJ2-2; 7 bases match TRBD1. Trimming took 4 bases from V and 3 from J; bases not matched to a gene: 12. Per germline, CDR1 SGHRS and CDR2 YFSETQ. The CDR3 runs to 17 residues. CDR3 bases: TGCGCCAGCAGCAGAAACCCGACAGGGACGGACACCGGGGAGCTGTTTTTT. Residues: CASSRNPTGTDTGELFF. The variable domain in full, completed from reference TRBV5-1 and TRBJ2-2, reads KAGVTQTPRYLIKTRGQQVTLSCSPISGHRSVSWYQQTPGQGLQFLFEYFSETQRNKGNFPGRFSGRQFSNSRSEMNVSTLELGDSALYLCASSRNPTGTDTGELFFGEGSRLTVL.

The chain recombines TRBV6-6 with TRBJ1-1; 7 bases align to TRBD1. Germline-derived CDR1 and CDR2 are MNHNY and SVGAGI (reference sequence). V lost 2 bases and J lost 6; bases outside the gene matches: 3. This CDR3 spans 13 amino acids. CDR3 bases: TGTGCCAGCAGTTACGACAGGGCGGCTGAAGCTTTCTTT. This encodes CASSYDRAAEAFF.